Following are 32 T cell receptor beta chains from one sample sequenced in a study of cytomegalovirus exposure and HLA in healthy donors. With 60 Vbeta and 13 Jbeta primers, the PCR was carried out. The assay was immunoSEQ multiplex PCR, and TCRdb's table has in-frame clones only and misses some. Here the sample spans over 150,000 clones, approximately 80% being singletons. The sequenced material came from PBMCs. The receptors come from a young man in good health and CMV-seropositive.

This clone was picked up a small number of times. The chain employs TRBV5-4 and TRBJ2-3, with 10 nucleotides matching TRBD1. The J segment lost 8 bases and the V segment lost 0 bases, leaving 9 bases of the junction unmatched. CDR1 and CDR2 (germline): SGHNT, YYREEE (reference sequence). The CDR3 sequence is 16 residues long. The CDR3: CASSLGQGALQATQYF. DNA of the CDR3: TGTGCCAGCAGCTTGGGACAGGGGGCCCTTCAAGCTACGCAGTATTTT.

This chain joins TRBV18 and TRBJ1-1, with TRBD1 identical over 7 bases. Germline V gives CDR1 KGHSH, CDR2 LQKENI. This CDR3 region has 14 residues. J was trimmed by 0 bases and V by 6 bases; bases with no gene match: 4. The CDR3 protein is CASSSGTVNTEAFF. As DNA, the CDR3 is TGTGCCAGCTCCTCCGGGACAGTGAACACTGAAGCTTTCTTT.

This chain joins TRBV11-2 and TRBJ1-4; a possible D gene is TRBD1 (5 bases). Trimming removed 5 bases from V and 7 bases from J, with 20 bases in between. Germline V gene data show CDR1 as SGHAT and CDR2 as FQNNGV. This CDR3 is built from 16 residues. CDR3 residues: CASSLGDLGLREKLFF. DNA for the CDR3: TGTGCCAGCAGCCTAGGGGACTTAGGACTACGTGAAAAACTGTTTTTT.

This rearrangement joins TRBV18 to TRBJ2-1; 12 positions match TRBD2. V lost 1 base to trimming and J lost 8 bases; unmatched junction nucleotides: 9. CDR3 length equals 17 residues. Per the germline V gene, CDR1 is KGHSH and CDR2 is LQKENI. CDR3 in DNA: TGTGCCAGCTCACCACTCTCTAGCGGGAGGGCCTTAGATGAGCAGTTCTTC. Translation: CASSPLSSGRALDEQFF.

The CDR3 reads CASSLADRARHQPQHF. The CDR3 region has the DNA TGTGCCAGCTCCCTTGCGGACAGGGCCAGGCATCAGCCCCAGCATTTT. The V and J genes are TRBV18 and TRBJ1-5; 8 bases line up with TRBD1. Germline assignment: CDR1 KGHSH and CDR2 LQKENI. The CDR3 spans 16 residues. V was clipped by 6 bases and J by 5 bases; unmatched bases: 12.

V is TRBV6-5 and J is TRBJ1-1; D is undetermined. This CDR3 has 13 amino acids. In germline, CDR1 is MNHEY, CDR2 SVGAGI. V was pared by 4 bases and J by 1 base, with 7 bases between. The DNA for the CDR3 is TGTGCCAGCAGTTGGCAGGAGAACACTGAAGCTTTCTTT. The encoded protein is CASSWQENTEAFF.

V is TRBV7-9 and J is TRBJ2-1; TRBD1 aligns across 8 bases. With V trimmed by 5 bases and J by 6 bases, 12 bases remained unmatched. The CDR3 runs to 16 residues. The germline gives CDR1 SEHNR, CDR2 FQNEAQ (reference sequence). The CDR3 region is CASSGTGEGRINEQFF. The CDR3 coding sequence is TGTGCCAGCAGCGGGACAGGCGAGGGGAGGATCAATGAGCAGTTCTTC.

The chain links TRBV4-1 to TRBJ2-5, with 10 bases that match TRBD1. V was pared by 1 base and J by 4 bases, with 3 bases of the junction left unmatched. Germline CDR1 is MGHRA and CDR2 is YSYEKL. The CDR3 has 15 amino acids. The DNA of the CDR3 is TGCGCCAGCAGCCAAGGGACAGGGGGAACAGAGACCCAGTACTTC. Protein sequence: CASSQGTGGTETQYF.

This clone was picked up a small number of times. The J gene is TRBJ1-5, the V gene TRBV6-4; 8 bases align to TRBD1. CDR3 length equals 16 residues. The V gene end was trimmed by 3 bases and the J gene end by 2 bases; junction bases not matched to a gene: 6. Germline CDR1 MRHNA, CDR2 SNTAGT. DNA for the CDR3: TGTGCCAGCAGTGATCGTGACAGGGGCGGCAATCAGCCCCAGCATTTT. This translates into CASSDRDRGGNQPQHF.

In this sample, this clone turned up a few times. V and J are TRBV25-1 and TRBJ2-3; 11 positions match TRBD1. The germline V gene has CDR1 MGHDK and CDR2 SYGVNS. The CDR3 loop spans 14 amino acids. After removal of 6 bases from V and 4 bases from J, the junction contained 3 bases not matched to a gene. This CDR3 reads CASRGQGGADTQYF. The CDR3 region has the DNA TGTGCCAGCAGGGGACAGGGGGGGGCAGATACGCAGTATTTT. The full variable domain, in which reference TRBV25-1 and TRBJ2-3 provide the parts outside the CDR3, is EADIYQTPRYLVIGTGKKITLECSQTMGHDKMYWYQQDPGMELHLIHYSYGVNSTEKGDLSSESTVSRIRTEHFPLTLESARPSHTSQYLCASRGQGGADTQYFGPGTRLTVL.

The V gene is TRBV2, the J gene TRBJ1-1, with D possibly matching TRBD1 (5 bases). Trimming cost V 7 bases and J 5 bases, with 17 bases left between them. CDR3 length equals 14 residues. CDR1 is SNHLY and CDR2 is FYNNEI in the germline V gene. DNA for the CDR3: TGTGCCAGCATCCGGGACCCGGCGGGGACTGAAGCTTTCTTT. Residues: CASIRDPAGTEAFF.

V is TRBV27 and J is TRBJ1-6, with D possibly matching TRBD1 (6 bases). Trimming stripped 6 bases from V and 11 bases from J, with 17 bases between. The CDR3 is 14 residues long. Germline CDR1 reads MNHEY; CDR2 reads SMNVEV (reference sequence). CDR3 sequence (DNA): TGTGCCAGCAGCTCGGGGACACTCCGGACACCCCTCCACTTT. Translated: CASSSGTLRTPLHF.

This clone was detected only a few times. The chain carries TRBV5-1 and TRBJ2-4; the match to TRBD1 covers 7 bases. CDR1 and CDR2 from the germline V gene are SGHRS and YFSETQ. Losses at the gene ends were 4 bases for V and 0 bases for J; bases not matched to a gene: 7. The CDR3 contains 16 residues. DNA for the CDR3: TGCGCCAGCAGCCCACCGGGACAGATAGCCAAAAACATTCAGTACTTC. This codes for CASSPPGQIAKNIQYF.

The rearrangement joins TRBV10-1 to TRBJ2-2; TRBD2 aligns across 12 bases. The CDR3 spans 17 residues. V dropped 3 bases and J dropped 4; count of bases not matched to a gene: 6. CDR1 is WNHNN and CDR2 is SYGVQD in the germline V gene (reference sequence). CDR3 in DNA: TGCGCCAGCAGTGACCTAGCGGGAGGGCCGGTCACCGGGGAGCTGTTTTTT. Encoded protein: CASSDLAGGPVTGELFF.

The rearrangement uses TRBV15 and TRBJ1-2, with D unclear. Germline CDR1 reads LNHNV; CDR2 reads YYDKDF (reference sequence). The CDR3 sequence is 17 residues long. V was shortened by 4 bases and J by 0 bases, with 18 bases between the two germline ends. CDR3 protein: CATSKNLAETSNYGYTF. Here the CDR3 DNA reads TGTGCCACCAGCAAAAACCTAGCAGAGACTTCTAACTATGGCTACACCTTC.

Details on this clone: This same CDR3 is encoded by further DNA sequences in the sample. The rearrangement uses TRBV29-1 and TRBJ2-3; 10 positions agree with TRBD1. The germline gives CDR1 SQVTM, CDR2 ANQGSEA. The V segment lost 6 bases and the J segment 3 bases; nucleotides outside the gene matches: 9. There are 15 residues in the CDR3. CDR3 sequence reads: CSVDGQGVGTDTQYF. CDR3 in DNA: TGCAGCGTAGATGGACAGGGGGTAGGAACAGATACGCAGTATTTT.

The chain couples TRBV19 to TRBJ1-1; no clear D. The V gene's germline CDR1 is LNHDA and CDR2 SQIVND (reference sequence). With 4 bases removed from V and 0 bases from J, the gap between germline ends came to 6 bases. The CDR3 consists of 13 residues. This CDR3 reads CASSTYMNTEAFF. The CDR3 bases are TGTGCCAGTAGTACGTACATGAACACTGAAGCTTTCTTT.

The chain links TRBV6-5 to TRBJ2-3; unclear D gene. Trimming took 2 bases from V and 2 from J, leaving 8 bases between them. The CDR3 consists of 14 residues. The germline V gene has CDR1 MNHEY and CDR2 SVGAGI. The CDR3 DNA is TGTGCCAGCAGTTACACGCGGAACACAGATACGCAGTATTTT. It yields the protein CASSYTRNTDTQYF.

The rearrangement uses TRBV2 and TRBJ1-2; D not certain. The V gene lost 8 bases and the J gene lost 0 bases, with 7 bases spanning the gap. The CDR3 contains 12 residues. Germline loops: CDR1 SNHLY, CDR2 FYNNEI. CDR3 sequence: CASGSPNYGYTF. The CDR3 DNA is TGTGCCAGCGGGAGCCCTAACTATGGCTACACCTTC.

This chain joins TRBV4-3 and TRBJ2-7; 7 nucleotides match TRBD1. The ends lost 3 bases at V and 0 bases at J; junction bases unmatched: 14. This CDR3 comprises 18 residues. CDR1 is LGHNA and CDR2 is YSLEER in the germline V gene. The CDR3 nucleotides read TGCGCCAGCAGCCAGGGACCCTGGGACAGCGATTACTCCTACGAGCAGTACTTC. Protein sequence: CASSQGPWDSDYSYEQYF.

The chain has TRBV13 and TRBJ2-5, with D tentatively TRBD1 (6 bases). The J call may be in error: the DNA end matches TRBJ2-7 better. There are 20 residues in the CDR3. Germline assignment: CDR1 PRHDT and CDR2 FYEKMQ (reference sequence). The CDR3 DNA follows: TGTGCCAGCAGCCGGATCGAGGGGAGACACCAGGGGTCCCAACGTTACGAGCAGTACTTC. Translation gives CASSRIEGRHQGSQRYEQYF.

The V gene is TRBV6-5, the J gene TRBJ1-2; 10 nucleotides align to TRBD1. This CDR3 comprises 14 residues. V lost 5 bases, J lost 5 bases, and 5 bases stayed unmatched. Germline V gene lookup returns CDR1 MNHEY and CDR2 SVGAGI. For the CDR3, the DNA is TGTGCCAGCAGTCGCGGACAGGGGGTTTATGGCTACACCTTC. As protein: CASSRGQGVYGYTF.

CDR3 protein: CACNANRNTIYF. CDR3 coding DNA: TGTGCCTGCAATGCGAATCGAAACACCATATATTTT. This chain uses TRBV30 with TRBJ1-3, with unresolved D. V lost 6 bases and J 5 bases, leaving 11 bases between the germline ends. CDR1 is GTSNPN and CDR2 is SVGIG in the germline V gene (reference sequence). The CDR3 has 12 amino acids.

This clone came up once. The chain couples TRBV10-3 to TRBJ2-3, with TRBD2 matching over 10 bases. V lost 6 bases and J lost 1; bases outside the gene matches: 4. Per germline, CDR1 ENHRY and CDR2 SYGVKD. The CDR3 has 15 amino acids. This CDR3 reads CAISPGLAGTDTQYF. CDR3 sequence (DNA): TGTGCCATCAGCCCTGGACTAGCGGGCACAGATACGCAGTATTTT.

The chain couples TRBV19 to TRBJ1-2, with 7 bases identical to TRBD1. The CDR3 loop spans 15 amino acids. V shed 3 bases, J shed 2 bases, and the junction held 6 bases outside the gene matches. The germline CDR1 and CDR2 sequences are LNHDA and SQIVND (reference sequence). For the CDR3, the DNA is TGTGCCAGTAGTATTCCCGACAGGGTGAACTATGGCTACACCTTC. Translated: CASSIPDRVNYGYTF.

The chain uses TRBV6-4 and TRBJ2-3; TRBD2 agrees at 10 bases. Germline V lookup: CDR1 MRHNA, CDR2 SNTAGT. V lost 8 bases and J lost 2; bases outside the gene matches: 4. The CDR3 has 14 residues. This CDR3 reads CASSLAGATDTQYF. In nucleotides, the CDR3 is TGTGCCAGCTCTCTAGCGGGAGCCACAGATACGCAGTATTTT.

This clone appeared a single time. The rearrangement joins TRBV2 to TRBJ2-5, with 8 bases matching TRBD1. The CDR3 covers 14 residues. CDR1 SNHLY and CDR2 FYNNEI come from the germline V gene. The junction had 10 bases not matched to a gene; V was cut back by 6 bases and J by 7 bases. Here the CDR3 DNA reads TGTGCCAGCAGGGTAGGACAGGGATTTATGACCCAGTACTTC. This gives the protein CASRVGQGFMTQYF.

The V call is TRBV5-6, the J call TRBJ2-7; unclear D gene. V lost 2 bases, J lost 2 bases, and 8 bases lay in between. The germline gives CDR1 SGHDT, CDR2 YYEEEE. The CDR3 spans 13 residues. As DNA, the CDR3 is TGTGCCAGCAGCTTTATGGCACCCTACGAGCAGTACTTC. Translated: CASSFMAPYEQYF.

This rearrangement joins TRBV5-4 to TRBJ1-2, with D unresolved. CDR1 is SGHNT and CDR2 is YYREEE in the germline V gene (reference sequence). Trimming stripped 2 bases from V and 4 bases from J, with 12 bases between. The CDR3 totals 14 residues. This CDR3 reads CASSFFGAGYGYTF. DNA for the CDR3: TGTGCCAGCAGCTTCTTCGGAGCCGGCTATGGCTACACCTTC. Together with reference TRBV5-4 and TRBJ1-2, the CDR3 gives the full variable domain: ETGVTQSPTHLIKTRGQQVTLRCSSQSGHNTVSWYQQALGQGPQFIFQYYREEENGRGNFPPRFSGLQFPNYSSELNVNALELDDSALYLCASSFFGAGYGYTFGSGTRLTVV.

This rearrangement joins TRBV6-5 to TRBJ2-2, with 7 bases lining up with TRBD1. With 5 bases clipped from V and 5 bases from J, the junction kept 8 bases outside the gene matches. Germline V gene sequence: CDR1 MNHEY, CDR2 SVGAGI. The CDR3 sequence is 15 residues long. CDR3 protein: CASSGEGARTGELFF. The DNA for the CDR3 is TGTGCCAGCAGTGGTGAGGGGGCGAGGACCGGGGAGCTGTTTTTT.

This clone was observed a handful of times. The rearrangement uses TRBV27 and TRBJ2-2; D may be TRBD2 (6 bases). V was shortened by 6 bases and J by 0 bases, with 8 bases between the two germline ends. Germline CDR1 and CDR2: MNHEY and SMNVEV (reference sequence). This CDR3 spans 14 amino acids. The CDR3 sequence: CASRRDSNTGELFF. The CDR3 nucleotides read TGTGCCAGCAGACGGGACTCGAACACCGGGGAGCTGTTTTTT.

The chain employs TRBV4-2 and TRBJ1-2; D may be TRBD1 (6 bases). Trimming stripped 0 bases from V and 9 bases from J, with 14 bases between. Looked up from germline, CDR1 is LGHNA and CDR2 is YNFKEQ. The CDR3 is 14 residues long. The chain's CDR3 is CASSQDHQGNSYTF. CDR3 nucleotides: TGTGCCAGCAGCCAAGATCATCAGGGGAATAGCTACACCTTC.